One and the same sample provided the 16 T cell receptor beta chains below, sequenced in a study of tumor-infiltrating lymphocytes in primary liver carcinoma (dated by TCRdb to 2017 to 2019). Blood RNA was extracted from unsorted whole blood with TRIzol reagent; germline DNA came from the DNeasy Blood & Tissue kit. The sequencer was an Illumina HiSeq 2500. Using a constant-region primer and ProtoScript II reverse transcriptase, TCRbeta-specific cDNA was reverse-transcribed from 500 ng total RNA. TCRbeta libraries were built with three nested multiplex PCR rounds, a slightly modified ARM-PCR procedure. Each of the first two PCR rounds ran for approximately 10 cycles using multiplex TRBV1-TRBV30 forward primers together with a Cbeta reverse primer. Through fastp at Q25 and MiXCR, TCRdb rebuilt clones from the public reads, retaining in-frame beta chains. Every distinct CDR3 protein forms one entry, paired with its most common genes and DNA. Here the sample has fewer than 400,000 distinct CDR3 sequences; approximately 60% occur a single time. The ten largest make up roughly 9% of the sample.

The specimen sequenced was peripheral blood. The receptors originated from a man aged 35-49 years with primary liver carcinoma and hepatitis B virus infection.

Regarding this clonotype: The conserved phenylalanine or tryptophan normally closing the CDR3 is absent here, so this likely arose from a read error. The DNA is omitted, as the CDR3 cannot be located on it reliably, and the CDR3 follows TCRdb's listing. The V call is TRBV11-2, the J call TRBJ2-3; no DNA check was done on the table's D call, TRBD1. The CDR3 numbers 17 amino acids, ends counted. CDR1 and CDR2 from the germline V gene are SGHAT and FQNNGV. Here the CDR3 reads CASSLEAPVAGMNTQYL.

J is TRBJ2-7 and V is TRBV28; 10 bases match TRBD2. The CDR3 sequence is 14 residues long. With V trimmed by 4 bases and J by 4 bases, 4 bases remained unmatched. From germline, CDR1 is MDHEN and CDR2 SYDVKM. CDR3 loop: CASSSSGSIYEQYF. CDR3 bases: TGTGCCAGCAGTTCTAGCGGGAGTATATACGAGCAGTACTTC.

The chain employs TRBV29-1 and TRBJ1-2; no definite D call. Trimming left V 8 bases short and J 3 bases short, with 13 bases between. This CDR3 is built from 12 residues. CDR1 and CDR2 (germline): SQVTM, ANQGSEA. The CDR3 bases are TGCAGCAGTGATGAGCAGCACTATGGCTACACCTTC. Its protein is CSSDEQHYGYTF.

There are a few counts of this clonotype. J is TRBJ1-5 and V is TRBV5-5, with TRBD1 matching over 7 bases. Trimming removed 10 bases from V and 7 bases from J; junction bases left unmatched: 14. The CDR3 sequence is 14 residues long. CDR1 is SGHKS, CDR2 YYEKEE, per germline (reference sequence). The CDR3 is CAGTQGQGEQPQHF. The CDR3 DNA reads TGTGCCGGCACCCAGGGGCAGGGGGAACAGCCCCAGCATTTT. Variable domain in full (rest from reference TRBV5-5 and TRBJ1-5): DAGVTQSPTHLIKTRGQQVTLRCSPISGHKSVSWYQQVLGQGPQFIFQYYEKEERGRGNFPDRFSARQFPNYSSELNVNALLLGDSALYLCAGTQGQGEQPQHFGDGTRLSIL.

This clonotype came up once. A much larger clone sits a single nucleotide away, making a read error possible. V gene TRBV6-2 or TRBV6-3 combines with J gene TRBJ1-6, with unresolved D. From germline, CDR1 is MNHEY and CDR2 SVGEGT. This CDR3 region has 16 residues. Trimming removed 10 bases from V and 10 bases from J, with 26 bases in between. Here the CDR3 reads CAISPKKGRSGSPLHF. The CDR3 DNA sequence: TGTGCCATCAGCCCCAAGAAAGGGCGGTCCGGGTCACCCCTCCACTTT.

The rearrangement links TRBV30 to TRBJ2-1; 7 positions match TRBD2. Germline V gives CDR1 GTSNPN, CDR2 SVGIG (reference sequence). V was clipped by 5 bases and J by 3 bases; unmatched bases: 10. This CDR3 contains 15 residues. The CDR3 DNA follows: TGTGCCTGGGGGGGGGGGACTACCTACTACAATGAGCAGTTCTTC. Protein sequence: CAWGGGTTYYNEQFF.

A remark on this clonotype: The germline gene is not matched at one end of the junction; a read error may be the cause. The J gene is TRBJ2-2, the V gene TRBV6-5; TRBD1 is a possible D gene (6 bases). Germline CDR1 and CDR2: MNHEY and SVGAGI. The CDR3 runs 15 residues. This CDR3 is CASSTGTPNTGELVF. CDR3 nucleotide sequence: TGTGCTAGCAGTACCGGGACACCGAACACCGGGGAGCTGGTTTTT.

The J gene is TRBJ2-5, the V gene TRBV10-2; D remains unclear. The CDR3 totals 12 residues. Trimming removed 9 bases from V and 4 bases from J, with 12 bases in between. The germline V gene encodes CDR1 WSHSY and CDR2 SAAADI. CDR3 amino acids: CASSDVAETQYF. Written as DNA, the CDR3 is TGCGCCAGTTCGGACGTAGCAGAGACCCAGTACTTC.

This clonotype has only a few counts. This chain joins TRBV28 and TRBJ2-7, with 8 bases fitting TRBD1. The CDR3 spans 14 residues. Germline V gene lookup returns CDR1 MDHEN and CDR2 SYDVKM. V shed 6 bases and J 1 base; nucleotides not matched to a gene: 5. CDR3 residues: CASRQGQASYEQYF. DNA of the CDR3: TGTGCCAGCAGACAGGGACAGGCGTCCTACGAGCAGTACTTC.

This clonotype turned up a few times. The germline gene is not matched at one end of the junction; a read error may be the cause. The chain combines TRBV5-1 with TRBJ2-7; 8 nucleotides align to TRBD1. The CDR3 loop spans 16 amino acids. Germline-derived CDR1 and CDR2 are SGHRS and YFSETQ. CDR3 nucleotides: TGCGCCAGTAGCTTGGTAAGGACAGGGAAATACCACGAGCAGTACTTC. Translation gives CASSLVRTGKYHEQYF.

This clonotype has at least ten counts. The chain uses TRBV6-5 and TRBJ2-1, with 7 positions matching TRBD1. J was trimmed by 5 bases and V by 2 bases; bases with no gene match: 6. From germline, CDR1 is MNHEY and CDR2 SVGAGI. CDR3 length: 15 amino acids. In DNA form, the CDR3 reads TGTGCCAGCAGTTACGCCGGACAGGCGAACAATGAGCAGTTCTTC. It is translated as CASSYAGQANNEQFF.

The count of this clonotype is one. One end of the junction does not line up with germline, which may come from a read error. For the CDR3, the DNA is TGTGCGGTGGAGGAGGGCACAGATACGCACTATTTT. Its protein product is CAVEEGTDTHYF. The chain employs TRBV6-6 and TRBJ2-3; D may be TRBD2 (6 bases). The CDR3 contains 12 residues. The V gene's germline CDR1 is MNHNY and CDR2 SVGAGI (reference sequence).

Concerning this clonotype: This is likely a read error, given that the CDR3 carries no conserved phenylalanine or tryptophan at its end. The chain uses TRBV11-2 and TRBJ1-5, with a possible D match to TRBD1 (6 bases). Trimming shortened V by 5 bases and J by 3 bases, and 14 bases separated the two germline ends. Germline lookup yields CDR1 SGHAT and CDR2 FQNNGV. The CDR3 has 15 amino acids. The CDR3 loop reads CASSPGRDTNQPQHS. In DNA form, the CDR3 reads TGTGCCAGCAGCCCGGGCAGGGACACCAATCAGCCCCAGCATTCT.

As for this clonotype: This clone may be a read error of a much larger clone one base away. This CDR3 is missing its conserved last phenylalanine or tryptophan, likely due to a read error. The chain employs TRBV6-1 and TRBJ2-4, with D hard to call. Germline V lookup: CDR1 MNHNS, CDR2 SASEGT. CDR3 size: 13 residues. Trimming stripped 2 bases from V and 7 bases from J, with 9 bases between. Written as DNA, the CDR3 is TGTGCCAGCAGTGAACGAGGTTCGAACATTCAGTACATC. Amino acid sequence: CASSERGSNIQYI.

In the case of this clonotype: At one end the junction does not follow the germline gene, possibly because of a read error. The chain joins TRBV6-2 or TRBV6-3 to TRBJ2-7; D not resolved. The CDR3 runs to 13 residues. The germline CDR1 and CDR2 sequences are MNHEY and SVGEGT. The CDR3 nucleotides read TGTGGCACCGTAGAGACCGCCTCCCACGAGCAGTACTTC. Translating it yields CGTVETASHEQYF.

This clonotype occurred a few times. V is TRBV4-1 and J is TRBJ2-3; D gene unclear. In germline, CDR1 is MGHRA, CDR2 YSYEKL. The germline V and J ends were trimmed by 7 bases and 3 bases, with 17 bases remaining between them. The CDR3 length is 15 residues. CDR3 region: CASTPGRFGTDTQYF. CDR3 sequence (DNA): TGCGCCAGCACCCCCGGTCGATTTGGGACAGATACGCAGTATTTT.